These T cell receptor beta chains were read from a single sample in a study of T-cell reconstitution after alpha-beta-depleted transplantation in children. MiXCR, applied by TCRdb to the PCR reads, yields one record per CDR3 protein. The top ten hold roughly 29% of the sample, which has around 420,000 distinct CDR3 sequences, 15% to 20% seen once. The sample here was PBMCs, mostly from graft donor cells, taken 360 days after TCRalphabeta/CD19-depleted stem cell transplant. Receptor source: a boy younger than two who had a stem cell transplant for Wiskott-Aldrich syndrome, so the T cells may come from the graft donor. CDR3s include the opening cysteine and the closing phenylalanine or tryptophan. A D gene is named only where the DNA matches it firmly. Rows may omit the clone size; those that give it use once, few, many or a size class.

size	V	J	D	CDR3	DNA
-	TRBV6-2/TRBV6-3	TRBJ1-5	-	CASRRTGSNQPQHF	TGTGCCAGCAGGCGCACAGGATCCAATCAGCCCCAGCATTTT
few	TRBV5-1	TRBJ2-7	-	CASSSVIPGNYEQYF	TGCGCCAGCAGCTCCGTAATCCCCGGGAACTACGAGCAGTACTTC
few	TRBV6-5	TRBJ1-1	TRBD1	CASSYWGQVKGEAFF	TGTGCCAGCAGTTACTGGGGACAGGTTAAAGGTGAAGCTTTCTTT
few	TRBV12-3/TRBV12-4	TRBJ2-2	TRBD2	CASSFKREARGGELFF	TGTGCCAGCAGTTTTAAGCGGGAGGCCCGGGGCGGGGAGCTGTTTTTT
-	TRBV5-5	TRBJ2-4	-	CASSLVRGYGKNIQYF	TGTGCCAGCAGCTTGGTACGGGGCTACGGCAAAAACATTCAGTACTTC
few	TRBV7-9	TRBJ2-7	-	CASSLMLRAPRF	TGTGCCAGCAGCTTAATGTTGAGGGCCCCACGTTTC
few	TRBV2	TRBJ2-1	TRBD2	CASRGLAYNEQFF	TGTGCCAGCAGGGGACTAGCCTACAATGAGCAGTTCTTC
few	TRBV10-3	TRBJ2-7	-	CAISPGEGNSYEQYF	TGTGCCATCAGCCCAGGCGAGGGAAACTCCTACGAGCAGTACTTC
-	TRBV5-1	TRBJ1-1	-	CASSYATGRSTEAFF	TGCGCCAGCAGCTACGCGACGGGGAGGTCCACTGAAGCTTTCTTT
-	TRBV10-3	TRBJ2-5	TRBD2	CATGTSGETQYF	TGTGCCACCGGGACTAGCGGAGAGACCCAGTACTTC
-	TRBV14	TRBJ1-1	-	CASSQVRGFTEAFF	TGTGCCAGCAGCCAAGTCAGGGGTTTCACTGAAGCTTTCTTT
-	TRBV2	TRBJ2-3	-	CASNKGEKDTQYF	TGTGCCAGCAATAAAGGGGAAAAGGATACGCAGTATTTT
few	TRBV24-1	TRBJ2-5	TRBD1	CATSDRTGGPRYF	TGTGCCACCAGTGATCGAACAGGGGGACCCAGGTACTTC
-	TRBV20-1	TRBJ2-2	TRBD2	CSARDRAGGPGELFF	TGCAGTGCTAGAGATCGAGCGGGGGGGCCCGGGGAGCTGTTTTTT
-	TRBV5-5	TRBJ2-5	-	CASSFLDRQETQYF	TGTGCCAGCAGCTTCCTGGACCGCCAAGAGACCCAGTACTTC
-	TRBV11-2	TRBJ2-5	TRBD2	CASSFGTSGGAHQETQYF	TGTGCCAGCAGCTTTGGGACTAGCGGGGGGGCCCATCAAGAGACCCAGTACTTC
few	TRBV20-1	TRBJ2-5	-	CSPPRVGGRETQYF	TGCAGTCCTCCGAGGGTGGGGGGCCGGGAGACCCAGTACTTC
-	TRBV29-1	TRBJ1-2	-	CSVDLVRGLYGYTF	TGCAGCGTAGATTTGGTCCGGGGGCTCTATGGCTACACCTTC
few	TRBV28	TRBJ1-3	TRBD1	CASSTSGTGGNTIYF	TGTGCCAGCAGCACCTCGGGGACAGGGGGAAACACCATATATTTT
-	TRBV10-3	TRBJ2-3	TRBD1	CAISPNPGTGRDTQYF	TGTGCCATCAGTCCGAATCCCGGGACAGGGAGGGATACGCAGTATTTT
-	TRBV20-1	TRBJ2-5	-	CSAGQTETQYF	TGCAGTGCGGGGCAGACGGAGACCCAGTACTTC
-	TRBV7-2	TRBJ1-2	-	CASSFHRQLGGYTF	TGTGCCAGCAGCTTTCACAGGCAGCTAGGGGGCTACACCTTC